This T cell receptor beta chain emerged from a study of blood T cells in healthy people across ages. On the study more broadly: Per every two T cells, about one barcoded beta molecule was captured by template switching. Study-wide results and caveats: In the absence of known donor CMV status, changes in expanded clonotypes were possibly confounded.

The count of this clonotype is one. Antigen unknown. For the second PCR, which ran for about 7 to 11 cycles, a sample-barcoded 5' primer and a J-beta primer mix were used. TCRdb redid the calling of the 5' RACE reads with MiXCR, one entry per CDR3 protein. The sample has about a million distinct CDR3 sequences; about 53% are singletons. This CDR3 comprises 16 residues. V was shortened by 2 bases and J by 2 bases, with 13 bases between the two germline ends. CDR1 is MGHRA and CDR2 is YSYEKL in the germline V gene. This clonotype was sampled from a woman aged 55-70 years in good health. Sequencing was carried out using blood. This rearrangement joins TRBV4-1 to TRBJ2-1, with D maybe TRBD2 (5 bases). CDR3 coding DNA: TGCGCCAGCAGCCAACCTCGGCTAGCAACCTACAATGAGCAGTTCTTC. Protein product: CASSQPRLATYNEQFF.